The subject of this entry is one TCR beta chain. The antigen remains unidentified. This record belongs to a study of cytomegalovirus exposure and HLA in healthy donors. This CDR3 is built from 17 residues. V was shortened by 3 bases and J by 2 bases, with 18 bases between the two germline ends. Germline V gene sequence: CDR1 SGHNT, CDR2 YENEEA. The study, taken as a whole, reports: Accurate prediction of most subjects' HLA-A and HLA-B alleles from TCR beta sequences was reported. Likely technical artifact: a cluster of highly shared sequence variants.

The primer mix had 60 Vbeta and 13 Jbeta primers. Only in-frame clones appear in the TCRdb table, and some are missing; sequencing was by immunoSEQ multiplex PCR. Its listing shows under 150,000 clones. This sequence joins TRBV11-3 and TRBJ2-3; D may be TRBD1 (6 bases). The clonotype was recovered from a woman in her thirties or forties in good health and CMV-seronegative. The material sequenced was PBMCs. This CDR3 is CASSFFLWGQDTDTQYF. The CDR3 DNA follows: TGTGCCAGCAGCTTTTTCCTATGGGGGCAGGACACAGATACGCAGTATTTT.